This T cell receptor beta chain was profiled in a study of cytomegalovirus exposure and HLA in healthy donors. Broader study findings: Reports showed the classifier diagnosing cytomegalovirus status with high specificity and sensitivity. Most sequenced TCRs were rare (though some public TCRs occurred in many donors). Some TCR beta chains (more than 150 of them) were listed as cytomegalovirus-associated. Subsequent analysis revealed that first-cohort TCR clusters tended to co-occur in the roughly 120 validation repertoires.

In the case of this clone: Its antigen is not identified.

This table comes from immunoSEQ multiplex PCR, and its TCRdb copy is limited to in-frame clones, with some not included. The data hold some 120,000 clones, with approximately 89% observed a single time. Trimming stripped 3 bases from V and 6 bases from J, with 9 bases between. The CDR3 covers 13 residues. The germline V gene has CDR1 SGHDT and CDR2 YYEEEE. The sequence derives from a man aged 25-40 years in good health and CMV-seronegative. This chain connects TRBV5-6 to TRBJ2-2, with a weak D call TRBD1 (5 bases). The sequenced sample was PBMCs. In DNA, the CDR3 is TGTGCCAGCAGCTCCCAGGGATCCGGGGAGCTGTTTTTT. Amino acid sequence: CASSSQGSGELFF.